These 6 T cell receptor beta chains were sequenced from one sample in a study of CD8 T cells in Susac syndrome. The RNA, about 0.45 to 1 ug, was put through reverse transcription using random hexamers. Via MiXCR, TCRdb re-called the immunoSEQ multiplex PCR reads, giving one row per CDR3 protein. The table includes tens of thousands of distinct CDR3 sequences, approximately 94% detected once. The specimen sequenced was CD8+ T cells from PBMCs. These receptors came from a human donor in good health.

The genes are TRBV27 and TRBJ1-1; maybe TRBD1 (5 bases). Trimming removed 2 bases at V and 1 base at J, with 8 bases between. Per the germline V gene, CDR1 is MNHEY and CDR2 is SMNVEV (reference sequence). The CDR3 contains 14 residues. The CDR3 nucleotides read TGTGCCAGCAGTTTACGAGGGGAGAACACTGAAGCTTTCTTT. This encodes CASSLRGENTEAFF.

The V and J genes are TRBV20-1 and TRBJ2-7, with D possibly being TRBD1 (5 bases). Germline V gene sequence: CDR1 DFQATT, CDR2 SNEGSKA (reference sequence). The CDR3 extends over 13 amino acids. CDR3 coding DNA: TGCAGAGATGAACCGGACAAATCCTACGAGCAGTACTTC. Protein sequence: CRDEPDKSYEQYF.

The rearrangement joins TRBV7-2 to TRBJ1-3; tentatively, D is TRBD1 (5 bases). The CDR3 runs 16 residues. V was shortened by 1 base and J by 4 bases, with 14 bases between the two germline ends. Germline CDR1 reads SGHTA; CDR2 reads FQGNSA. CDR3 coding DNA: TGTGCCAGCAGCTTAGGGTTTATCGGGGACGGAAACACCATATATTTT. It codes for CASSLGFIGDGNTIYF.

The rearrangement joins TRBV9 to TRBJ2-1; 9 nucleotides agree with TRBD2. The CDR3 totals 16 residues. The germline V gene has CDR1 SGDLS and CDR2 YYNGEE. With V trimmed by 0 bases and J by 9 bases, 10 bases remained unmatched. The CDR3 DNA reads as TGTGCCAGCAGCGTAGCTCCATCTAGCGGGAAGGGTGAGCAGTTCTTC. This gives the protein CASSVAPSSGKGEQFF.

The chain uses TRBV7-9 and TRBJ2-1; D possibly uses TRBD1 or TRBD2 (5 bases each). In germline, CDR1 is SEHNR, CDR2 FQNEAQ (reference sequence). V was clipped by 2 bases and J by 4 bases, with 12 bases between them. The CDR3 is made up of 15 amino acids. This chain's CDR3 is CASSLSRGVYNEQFF. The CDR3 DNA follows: TGTGCCAGCAGCTTATCCAGAGGGGTTTACAATGAGCAGTTCTTC.

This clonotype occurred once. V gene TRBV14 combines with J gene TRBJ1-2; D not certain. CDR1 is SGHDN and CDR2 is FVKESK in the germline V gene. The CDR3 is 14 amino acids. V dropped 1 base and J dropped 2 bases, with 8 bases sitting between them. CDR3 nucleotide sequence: TGTGCCAGCAGCCAAGTAAGAGGGAACTATGGCTACACCTTC. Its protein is CASSQVRGNYGYTF.